The 17 T cell receptor beta chains presented below share a single source sample, sequenced in a study of PD-1 and CTLA-4 blockade in melanoma (dated by TCRdb to about 2021). The receptor library was made with the immunoSEQ multiplex PCR assay. TCRdb holds this immuneACCESS table with in-frame rearrangements only. Some clones are missing; in checked studies, unresolved V genes explain under half, and the rest has no known cause. Present in this sample are about 30,000 clones, roughly nine tenths of which were seen just once. Clones ranked in the top ten supply about 8.5% of the sample. The material was CD8+ T cells from peripheral blood, obtained before anti-PD-1 treatment. Receptors originate from a human donor with melanoma.

J is TRBJ1-2 and V is TRBV2, with D perhaps matching TRBD1 (5 bases). CDR3 length equals 12 residues. The V end was cut by 6 bases, the J end by 7 bases, with 12 bases between. Germline-derived CDR1 and CDR2 are SNHLY and FYNNEI. CDR3 DNA: TGTGCCAGCAGGACGAACAGGAGTGGCTACACCTTC. As protein: CASRTNRSGYTF.

This clone was counted a single time. V gene TRBV2 combines with J gene TRBJ2-2, with 8 bases matching TRBD1. Germline lookup yields CDR1 SNHLY and CDR2 FYNNEI. J lost 6 bases, V lost 8 bases, and 5 bases had no gene match. CDR3 length: 13 amino acids. The DNA of the CDR3 is TGTGCCAGCCAGGACAGGGCGGCCGGGGAGCTGTTTTTT. It translates to CASQDRAAGELFF.

This sequence joins TRBV9 and TRBJ2-2, with D perhaps TRBD2 (6 bases). The germline V gene encodes CDR1 SGDLS and CDR2 YYNGEE. CDR3 length: 13 residues. Deletions cut 5 bases from V and 4 bases from J, with 9 bases between. Here the CDR3 reads CASRTTSTGELFF. In DNA form, the CDR3 reads TGTGCCAGCAGAACGACTAGCACCGGGGAGCTGTTTTTT.

The gene calls are TRBV6-5 and TRBJ1-2, with a possible D match to TRBD1 (5 bases). The CDR3 is made up of 14 amino acids. Looked up from germline, CDR1 is MNHEY and CDR2 is SVGAGI. V gave up 0 bases and J gave up 8 bases, with 13 bases separating them. CDR3 coding DNA: TGTGCCAGCAGTTACTCGACAGCTTTCGGGGGCTACACCTTC. Encoded protein: CASSYSTAFGGYTF.

The genes are TRBV14 and TRBJ2-3, with D tentatively TRBD2 (5 bases). The germline V gene encodes CDR1 SGHDN and CDR2 FVKESK. V lost 0 bases to trimming and J lost 1 base, with 8 bases between them. CDR3 length: 15 amino acids. The CDR3 is CASSQDRGGTDTQYF. CDR3 nucleotides: TGTGCCAGCAGCCAAGACCGGGGAGGCACAGATACGCAGTATTTT.

This chain connects TRBV7-9 to TRBJ2-5; D might be TRBD1 (5 bases). Trimming took 0 bases from V and 5 from J, leaving 19 bases between them. Germline V gene sequence: CDR1 SEHNR, CDR2 FQNEAQ (reference sequence). The CDR3 is made up of 17 amino acids. For the CDR3, the DNA is TGTGCCAGCAGCTTAGCGATGGCAGGGCCCCTTCAGGAGACCCAGTACTTC. Translating it yields CASSLAMAGPLQETQYF. Drawing the rest from reference TRBV7-9 and TRBJ2-5, the complete variable domain is DTGVSQNPRHKITKRGQNVTFRCDPISEHNRLYWYRQTLGQGPEFLTYFQNEAQLEKSRLLSDRFSAERPKGSFSTLEIQRTEQGDSAMYLCASSLAMAGPLQETQYFGPGTRLLVL.

J is TRBJ2-7 and V is TRBV15, with 7 bases fitting TRBD2. With 3 bases clipped from V and 0 bases from J, the junction kept 5 bases outside the gene matches. Germline CDR1 LNHNV, CDR2 YYDKDF (reference sequence). The CDR3 sequence is 15 residues long. CDR3: CATSRASGSSYEQYF. CDR3 DNA: TGTGCCACCAGCAGGGCTAGCGGTAGCTCCTACGAGCAGTACTTC.

The V call is TRBV10-3, the J call TRBJ2-1; the D gene is possibly TRBD1 (5 bases). The germline gives CDR1 ENHRY, CDR2 SYGVKD. This CDR3 spans 16 amino acids. V lost 2 bases to trimming and J lost 5 bases, with 16 bases between them. CDR3 sequence: CAISEVGPKENNEQFF. CDR3 nucleotide sequence: TGTGCCATCAGTGAGGTGGGGCCCAAGGAGAACAATGAGCAGTTCTTC.

Here the CDR3 reads CASGLTGQGAYNEQFF. The CDR3 DNA reads as TGTGCTAGTGGTTTGACGGGACAGGGGGCCTACAATGAGCAGTTCTTC. The J gene is TRBJ2-1, the V gene TRBV12-5; 11 bases fit TRBD1. CDR3 size: 16 residues. The V segment lost 2 bases and the J segment 2 bases; nucleotides outside the gene matches: 2. Per the germline V gene, CDR1 is LGHNT and CDR2 is FRNRAP.

The gene calls are TRBV7-9 and TRBJ2-3; 10 nucleotides align to TRBD1. Trimming cost V 5 bases and J 1 base; bases outside gene matches: 6. The germline gives CDR1 SEHNR, CDR2 FQNEAQ (reference sequence). CDR3 length equals 16 residues. The DNA of the CDR3 is TGTGCCAGCAGCGCTCGGGACAGGGGCCGCACAGATACGCAGTATTTT. Its translation is CASSARDRGRTDTQYF.

This clone was counted only a few times. Written as DNA, the CDR3 is TGTGCCATCAGGGGGACAGCGAATAGCAATCAGCCCCAGCATTTT. Translation gives CAIRGTANSNQPQHF. The chain carries TRBV10-3 and TRBJ1-5; 7 bases align to TRBD1. The CDR3 is 15 amino acids. Germline CDR1 reads ENHRY; CDR2 reads SYGVKD. V shed 6 bases and J 0 bases; nucleotides not matched to a gene: 5.

This clone was observed once. This chain joins TRBV4-2 and TRBJ2-3; TRBD2 matches 7 bases. The germline CDR1 and CDR2 sequences are LGHNA and YNFKEQ. J gave up 3 bases and V 0 bases, and 6 bases lay outside the gene matches. This CDR3 has 16 residues. The CDR3 bases are TGTGCCAGCAGCCAAGATAGAAGCGGGGAAACAGATACGCAGTATTTT. This sequence encodes CASSQDRSGETDTQYF.

This clone has a single count. CDR3 sequence (DNA): TGCGCCAGCAGCTTGGAATTTGGCCCTGGGGACTATGGCTACACCTTC. This gives the protein CASSLEFGPGDYGYTF. The chain joins TRBV5-1 to TRBJ1-2; no firm D call. This CDR3 is built from 16 residues. Between the trimmed V and J ends, which lost 0 bases and 3 bases, there was a span of 15 bases. In germline, CDR1 is SGHRS, CDR2 YFSETQ.

This rearrangement joins TRBV10-1 to TRBJ2-2; D not resolved. CDR1 is WNHNN and CDR2 is SYGVQD in the germline V gene (reference sequence). This CDR3 contains 14 residues. Trimming cost V 2 bases and J 0 bases, with 4 bases left between them. CDR3: CASSELPNTGELFF. DNA of the CDR3: TGCGCCAGCAGTGAGCTCCCGAACACCGGGGAGCTGTTTTTT.

This clone came up a few times. The CDR3 sequence is CASSLSGDYQPQHF. The CDR3 nucleotides are TGTGCCAGCAGTCTTTCAGGAGACTATCAGCCCCAGCATTTT. The chain links TRBV7-9 to TRBJ1-5, with no clear D. The CDR3 has 14 amino acids. Germline-derived CDR1 and CDR2 are SEHNR and FQNEAQ (reference sequence). V gave up 6 bases and J gave up 5 bases, with 14 bases separating them.

The gene calls are TRBV6-6 and TRBJ1-3; tentatively, D is TRBD1 (6 bases). CDR1 and CDR2 from the germline V gene are MNHNY and SVGAGI (reference sequence). The V gene lost 4 bases and the J gene lost 0 bases, with 10 bases spanning the gap. The CDR3 is made up of 15 amino acids. CDR3 sequence (DNA): TGTGCCAGCAGTTCCGGGACAATCTCTGGAAACACCATATATTTT. It translates to CASSSGTISGNTIYF.

The genes are TRBV28 and TRBJ1-5; D is perhaps TRBD1 (5 bases). The germline V gene encodes CDR1 MDHEN and CDR2 SYDVKM. The CDR3 spans 15 residues. Trimming pared 4 bases from V and 4 bases from J, leaving 14 bases between. The CDR3 region has the DNA TGTGCCAGCAGTTCGACCGGGACGGGGAATCAGCCCCAGCATTTT. This sequence encodes CASSSTGTGNQPQHF.